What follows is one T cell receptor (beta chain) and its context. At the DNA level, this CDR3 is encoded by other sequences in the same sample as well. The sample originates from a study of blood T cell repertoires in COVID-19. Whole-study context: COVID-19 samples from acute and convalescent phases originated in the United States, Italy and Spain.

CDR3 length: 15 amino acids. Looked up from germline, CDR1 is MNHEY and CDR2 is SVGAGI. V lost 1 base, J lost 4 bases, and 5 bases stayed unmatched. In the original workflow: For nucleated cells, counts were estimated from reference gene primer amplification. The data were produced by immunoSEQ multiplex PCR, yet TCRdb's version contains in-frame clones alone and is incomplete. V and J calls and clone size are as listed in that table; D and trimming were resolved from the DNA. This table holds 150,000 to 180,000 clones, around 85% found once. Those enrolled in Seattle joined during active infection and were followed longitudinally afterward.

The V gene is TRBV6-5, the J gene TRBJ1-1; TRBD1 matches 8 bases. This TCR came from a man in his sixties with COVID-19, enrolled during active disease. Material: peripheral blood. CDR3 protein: CASSYLPTGGTEAFF. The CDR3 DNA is TGTGCCAGCAGTTACTTGCCCACAGGGGGCACTGAAGCTTTCTTT.